The 14 T cell receptor beta chains listed next were all sequenced from one sample in a study of T cell responses to AZD1222 COVID-19 vaccine. Assay: immunoSEQ multiplex PCR; the TCRdb copy retains only in-frame clones and omits some. Of more than 75,000 clones in the sample, about 90% were seen once. Sequences were derived from peripheral blood, sampled on day 0 of AZD1222 vaccination. These receptors all come from an adult in good health.

This chain uses TRBV2 with TRBJ2-1; 7 bases line up with TRBD1. V was pared by 6 bases and J by 2 bases, with 10 bases of the junction left unmatched. Germline V gene data show CDR1 as SNHLY and CDR2 as FYNNEI. There are 16 residues in the CDR3. The CDR3: CASRLTGIYTYNEQFF. The CDR3 DNA sequence: TGTGCCAGCAGGTTGACAGGGATATACACCTACAATGAGCAGTTCTTC.

J is TRBJ1-1 and V is TRBV5-1; no clear D. Trimming cost V 0 bases and J 4 bases, with 4 bases left between them. The CDR3 has 12 residues. CDR1 and CDR2 from the germline V gene are SGHRS and YFSETQ. The CDR3 sequence is CASSLDSTEAFF. The CDR3 coding sequence is TGCGCCAGCAGCTTGGACAGCACTGAAGCTTTCTTT.

The CDR3 nucleotides read TGCGCCAGCAGCCCCGGACAGGGTCTCTACGAGCAGTACTTC. Translated: CASSPGQGLYEQYF. This chain uses TRBV5-1 with TRBJ2-7, with 8 bases lining up with TRBD1. V lost 4 bases to trimming and J lost 3 bases; unmatched junction nucleotides: 6. The germline gives CDR1 SGHRS, CDR2 YFSETQ. The CDR3 sequence is 14 residues long. Full variable domain (rest looked up from reference TRBV5-1 and TRBJ2-7): KAGVTQTPRYLIKTRGQQVTLSCSPISGHRSVSWYQQTPGQGLQFLFEYFSETQRNKGNFPGRFSGRQFSNSRSEMNVSTLELGDSALYLCASSPGQGLYEQYFGPGTRLTVT.

The CDR3 reads CASSPGTANSPLHF. The CDR3 bases are TGTGCCAGCAGCCCCGGGACAGCAAATTCACCCCTCCACTTT. The rearrangement uses TRBV7-3 and TRBJ1-6; TRBD1 agrees at 7 bases. The ends lost 5 bases at V and 7 bases at J; junction bases unmatched: 5. Per germline, CDR1 SGHTA and CDR2 FQGTGA. The CDR3 is 14 amino acids.

This clone was recorded once. The chain carries TRBV6-5 and TRBJ1-4; D is undetermined. The germline V and J ends were trimmed by 0 bases and 8 bases, with 13 bases remaining between them. CDR3 length equals 15 residues. The V gene's germline CDR1 is MNHEY and CDR2 SVGAGI. For the CDR3, the DNA is TGTGCCAGCAGTTACTCGATCGGATTTGGAGAAAAACTGTTTTTT. Its protein is CASSYSIGFGEKLFF.

V gene TRBV6-1 combines with J gene TRBJ1-5; D unclear. From germline, CDR1 is MNHNS and CDR2 SASEGT. V dropped 4 bases and J dropped 0 bases, with 22 bases sitting between them. The CDR3 covers 19 residues. The CDR3 reads CASSGGGRAQFRSNQPQHF. The CDR3 DNA sequence: TGTGCCAGCAGTGGGGGAGGGAGGGCCCAGTTTCGTAGCAATCAGCCCCAGCATTTT.

The genes are TRBV28 and TRBJ1-2; possibly TRBD1 for D (6 bases). Germline lookup yields CDR1 MDHEN and CDR2 SYDVKM. V was trimmed by 5 bases and J by 8 bases, leaving 18 bases between them. The CDR3 is 14 amino acids. The CDR3 DNA is TGTGCCAGCAGTACCCTAGGGGGGGCGATCGGCTACACCTTC. Protein sequence: CASSTLGGAIGYTF.

This sequence joins TRBV19 and TRBJ1-2, with a tentative D call TRBD1 (5 bases). Germline lookup yields CDR1 LNHDA and CDR2 SQIVND (reference sequence). This CDR3 region has 14 residues. V dropped 5 bases and J dropped 2 bases, with 12 bases sitting between them. CDR3 protein: CASSSRGTNYGYTF. CDR3 DNA sequence: TGTGCCAGTAGTTCTAGGGGCACCAACTATGGCTACACCTTC.

This clone was observed once. This chain joins TRBV5-6 and TRBJ2-7; tentatively, D is TRBD1 (6 bases). CDR1 and CDR2 (germline): SGHDT, YYEEEE. With 3 bases removed from V and 7 bases from J, the gap between germline ends came to 11 bases. There are 12 residues in the CDR3. In DNA form, the CDR3 reads TGTGCCAGCAGCTCAGGGACAAGAGAGCAGTACTTC. Translation gives CASSSGTREQYF.

In its sample, this clone was seen once. The V and J genes are TRBV10-3 and TRBJ2-7; D may match TRBD1 or TRBD2 (6 bases each). Trimming cost V 4 bases and J 7 bases, with 17 bases left between them. Germline V lookup: CDR1 ENHRY, CDR2 SYGVKD. The CDR3 loop spans 14 amino acids. The CDR3 is CAISGGTAQGEQYF. For the CDR3, the DNA is TGTGCCATCAGTGGAGGGACTGCTCAGGGGGAGCAGTACTTC.

The rearrangement joins TRBV7-8 to TRBJ1-6; 8 bases match TRBD1. The CDR3 sequence is 15 residues long. J gave up 10 bases and V 1 base, and 6 bases lay outside the gene matches. CDR1 SGHVS and CDR2 FQNEAQ come from the germline V gene. The chain's CDR3 is CASSLDGQGRSPLHF. CDR3 coding DNA: TGTGCCAGCAGCTTAGATGGACAGGGTCGGTCACCCCTCCACTTT.

This rearrangement joins TRBV5-4 to TRBJ2-3; D ambiguous. The CDR3 spans 12 residues. Germline assignment: CDR1 SGHNT and CDR2 YYREEE (reference sequence). The V gene lost 0 bases and the J gene lost 7 bases, with 6 bases spanning the gap. Written as DNA, the CDR3 is TGTGCCAGCAGCTTGGCTGGGCATACGCAGTATTTT. Translating gives CASSLAGHTQYF.

V gene TRBV7-8 combines with J gene TRBJ1-5; 7 nucleotides agree with TRBD1. Per germline, CDR1 SGHVS and CDR2 FQNEAQ. Trimming at V came to 8 bases and at J to 2 bases, leaving 9 bases not matched to a gene. The CDR3 has 15 residues. CDR3 DNA: TGTGCCAGCCGGCAACAGGGGATGGGCAATCAGCCCCAGCATTTT. It specifies CASRQQGMGNQPQHF.

The gene calls are TRBV6-5 and TRBJ1-5; 7 positions agree with TRBD1. This CDR3 region has 15 residues. In germline, CDR1 is MNHEY, CDR2 SVGAGI. V gave up 2 bases and J gave up 3 bases; unmatched junction bases: 4. The CDR3 loop reads CASSYVGGDNQPQHF. CDR3 coding DNA: TGTGCCAGCAGTTACGTAGGGGGCGACAATCAGCCCCAGCATTTT.